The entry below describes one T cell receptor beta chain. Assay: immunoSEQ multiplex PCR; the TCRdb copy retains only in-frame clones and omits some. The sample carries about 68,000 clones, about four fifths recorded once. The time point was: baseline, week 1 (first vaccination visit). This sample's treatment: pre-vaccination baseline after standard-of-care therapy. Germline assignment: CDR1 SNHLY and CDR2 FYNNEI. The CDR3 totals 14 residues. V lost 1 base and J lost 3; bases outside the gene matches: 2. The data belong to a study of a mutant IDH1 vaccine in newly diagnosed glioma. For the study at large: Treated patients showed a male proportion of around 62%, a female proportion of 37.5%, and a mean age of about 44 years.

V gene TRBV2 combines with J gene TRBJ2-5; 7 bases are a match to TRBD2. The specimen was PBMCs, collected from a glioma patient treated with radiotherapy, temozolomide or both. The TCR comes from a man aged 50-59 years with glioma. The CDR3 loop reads CASSEGLAEETQYF. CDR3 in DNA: TGTGCCAGCAGTGAAGGACTAGCCGAAGAGACCCAGTACTTC.